Following are 6 T cell receptor beta chains from one sample sequenced in a study of T cells in localized non-small cell lung cancer. Sequenced by immunoSEQ multiplex PCR; TCRdb stores in-frame clones only, minus some. In the table there are around 1,600 clones, approximately 21% of which are singletons. The material was lung tumor tissue, obtained before any cancer treatment. Every receptor here comes from a male donor at least 60 years old with stage I lung adenocarcinoma.

The rearrangement joins TRBV19 to TRBJ2-7, with D possibly being TRBD1 (5 bases). Trimming cost V 3 bases and J 0 bases, with 9 bases left between them. Germline assignment: CDR1 LNHDA and CDR2 SQIVND (reference sequence). The CDR3 contains 14 residues. DNA for the CDR3: TGTGCCAGTAGTATGGAAAGGGGCTCCTACGAGCAGTACTTC. Protein: CASSMERGSYEQYF. The variable domain in full, completed from reference TRBV19 and TRBJ2-7, reads DGGITQSPKYLFRKEGQNVTLSCEQNLNHDAMYWYRQDPGQGLRLIYYSQIVNDFQKGDIAEGYSVSREKKESFPLTVTSAQKNPTAFYLCASSMERGSYEQYFGPGTRLTVT.

This clone has a handful of counts. Germline and junction disagree at one end, which may indicate a read error. The chain has TRBV6-8 and TRBJ1-1, with 10 bases fitting TRBD1. The CDR3 is made up of 14 amino acids. Germline V gene sequence: CDR1 MNHGY, CDR2 SAAAGT. This CDR3 is CAISVGQGFTEAFF. The CDR3 DNA reads as TGTGCCATCAGTGTGGGACAGGGGTTTACTGAAGCTTTCTTT.

The chain recombines TRBV9 with TRBJ2-7; D gene unclear. V gave up 0 bases and J gave up 3 bases, with 10 bases separating them. The V gene's germline CDR1 is SGDLS and CDR2 YYNGEE. The CDR3 runs 14 residues. The CDR3: CASSVDERGYEQYF. The CDR3 DNA is TGTGCCAGCAGCGTAGATGAGAGAGGCTACGAGCAGTACTTC.

By its share, this clone is medium-sized. V gene TRBV11-3 combines with J gene TRBJ2-5; 7 nucleotides line up with TRBD2. The CDR3 consists of 14 residues. Per germline, CDR1 SGHNT and CDR2 YENEEA. The J segment lost 4 bases and the V segment lost 1 base, leaving 3 bases of the junction unmatched. The CDR3 sequence is CASSLGLAVETQYF. The CDR3 region has the DNA TGTGCCAGCAGCTTAGGGCTAGCGGTAGAGACCCAGTACTTC.

The chain has TRBV11-3 and TRBJ2-7; 9 nucleotides match TRBD1. The ends lost 1 base at V and 9 bases at J; junction bases unmatched: 10. There are 15 residues in the CDR3. Germline CDR1 SGHNT, CDR2 YENEEA. CDR3 coding DNA: TGTGCCAGCAGCTTAGGGGCCCGGGACAGGGTCGGGCAGTACTTC. Translated, it gives CASSLGARDRVGQYF.

By sample fraction, this clone is large. The chain couples TRBV11-3 to TRBJ1-1; D gene uncertain. The CDR3 is 15 residues long. V gave up 3 bases and J gave up 2 bases, with 13 bases separating them. Germline CDR1 and CDR2: SGHNT and YENEEA. Written as DNA, the CDR3 is TGTGCCAGCAGCTTGGTACCTGGTTTTAACACTGAAGCTTTCTTT. Encoded protein: CASSLVPGFNTEAFF.